What follows are 22 T cell receptor beta chains derived from one specimen sequenced in a study of radiotherapy plus CTLA-4 blockade in lung cancer. Only in-frame clones appear in the TCRdb table, and some are missing; sequencing was by immunoSEQ multiplex PCR. The sample has approximately 99,000 clones, around 90% seen once. The material sequenced was peripheral blood, taken from a patient treated with radiotherapy plus ipilimumab. All receptors derive from a human donor with non-small cell lung cancer that progressed on radiotherapy plus ipilimumab.

This chain uses TRBV6-5 with TRBJ2-7; TRBD2 agrees at 9 bases. This CDR3 region has 16 residues. CDR1 and CDR2 (germline): MNHEY, SVGAGI. Trimming removed 2 bases from V and 5 bases from J; junction bases left unmatched: 10. The CDR3 is CASSYKGIAGENEQYF. The CDR3 DNA is TGTGCCAGCAGTTACAAGGGTATAGCGGGAGAGAACGAGCAGTACTTC.

V is TRBV2 and J is TRBJ1-5; maybe TRBD1 (6 bases). The V end lost 7 bases, the J end lost 3 bases, and 13 bases lay between the germline ends. The CDR3 runs to 14 residues. Per germline, CDR1 SNHLY and CDR2 FYNNEI. The CDR3 sequence: CASTFGQNNQPQHF. Written as DNA, the CDR3 is TGTGCCAGCACCTTCGGACAGAACAATCAGCCCCAGCATTTT.

Only one count was recorded for this clone. The V gene is TRBV27, the J gene TRBJ2-5, with a weak D call TRBD2 (6 bases). This CDR3 comprises 16 residues. Deletions cut 5 bases from V and 1 base from J, with 17 bases between. The germline V gene encodes CDR1 MNHEY and CDR2 SMNVEV (reference sequence). The CDR3 loop reads CASSNQGGPTQETQYF. As DNA, the CDR3 is TGTGCCAGCAGTAATCAGGGAGGCCCAACCCAAGAGACCCAGTACTTC.

This chain connects TRBV19 to TRBJ2-7; TRBD1 matches 9 bases. Trimming cost V 5 bases and J 7 bases; bases outside gene matches: 9. CDR1 is LNHDA, CDR2 SQIVND, per germline (reference sequence). CDR3 size: 14 residues. In DNA form, the CDR3 reads TGTGCCAGTAGTTCCGGGACAGGGACTGGGGAGCAGTACTTC. This sequence encodes CASSSGTGTGEQYF.

The chain links TRBV7-6 to TRBJ2-2; 10 bases align to TRBD2. With V trimmed by 11 bases and J by 1 base, 13 bases remained unmatched. The CDR3 has 17 residues. Germline CDR1 is SGHVS and CDR2 is FNYEAQ. CDR3: CAGGGPRLAGNTGELFF. In DNA form, the CDR3 reads TGTGCCGGGGGGGGCCCGAGACTAGCGGGGAACACCGGGGAGCTGTTTTTT.

J is TRBJ2-1 and V is TRBV9; TRBD2 matches 11 bases. There are 18 residues in the CDR3. The ends lost 4 bases at V and 3 bases at J; junction bases unmatched: 12. CDR1 is SGDLS and CDR2 is YYNGEE in the germline V gene. The CDR3 sequence is CASSPRITGTSGYNEQFF. In nucleotides, the CDR3 is TGTGCCAGCAGCCCAAGAATAACCGGGACTAGCGGCTACAATGAGCAGTTCTTC.

The chain has TRBV19 and TRBJ1-1; the D is unclear. There are 13 residues in the CDR3. The V gene's germline CDR1 is LNHDA and CDR2 SQIVND (reference sequence). V lost 3 bases and J lost 1, with 6 bases in between. DNA of the CDR3: TGTGCCAGTAGTATGTGGGGGAACACTGAAGCTTTCTTT. It encodes CASSMWGNTEAFF.

The rearrangement links TRBV5-6 to TRBJ1-1; no clear D. This CDR3 spans 15 amino acids. V was clipped by 4 bases and J by 0 bases, with 13 bases between them. Per the germline V gene, CDR1 is SGHDT and CDR2 is YYEEEE. The CDR3 coding sequence is TGTGCCAGCAGCCGGACGCCGTCCATGAACACTGAAGCTTTCTTT. Translated: CASSRTPSMNTEAFF.

The chain uses TRBV7-8 and TRBJ2-7, with D possibly TRBD1 on 5 matching bases. Germline loops: CDR1 SGHVS, CDR2 FQNEAQ. Trimming removed 1 base from V and 7 bases from J, with 17 bases in between. The CDR3 covers 15 residues. CDR3 sequence reads: CASSLVGRVGWEQYF. Here the CDR3 DNA reads TGTGCCAGCAGCTTAGTGGGCAGGGTAGGATGGGAGCAGTACTTC.

This sequence joins TRBV6-5 and TRBJ2-7, with TRBD1 matching over 8 bases. CDR3 length: 15 amino acids. The V gene end was trimmed by 5 bases and the J gene end by 0 bases; junction bases not matched to a gene: 6. Germline V lookup: CDR1 MNHEY, CDR2 SVGAGI. The DNA of the CDR3 is TGTGCCAGCAGTCCAGGGGGCCTCAGCTCCTACGAGCAGTACTTC. Amino acids: CASSPGGLSSYEQYF.

This clone was counted a single time. The CDR3 nucleotides are TGTGCCAGCAGCTTTTCGGCTAGCGGGACAGATACGCAGTATTTT. Its protein is CASSFSASGTDTQYF. The chain combines TRBV7-8 with TRBJ2-3, with 8 bases that match TRBD2. Per germline, CDR1 SGHVS and CDR2 FQNEAQ. Trimming removed 3 bases from V and 3 bases from J; junction bases left unmatched: 5. The CDR3 has 15 amino acids.

The rearrangement links TRBV27 to TRBJ1-5; 7 nucleotides match TRBD1. The CDR3 has 14 residues. Germline-derived CDR1 and CDR2 are MNHEY and SMNVEV (reference sequence). Unmatched junction bases numbered 4, after V lost 3 bases and J lost 5 bases. The CDR3 DNA sequence: TGTGCCAGCAGTTTTCAGGGGGATTATCAGCCCCAGCATTTT. Translating it yields CASSFQGDYQPQHF.

This clone has a single count. The chain uses TRBV5-4 and TRBJ2-5; 8 bases map to TRBD2. The J call may be wrong; the DNA end is better matched by TRBJ2-7. Per the germline V gene, CDR1 is SGHNT and CDR2 is YYREEE (reference sequence). The CDR3 extends over 16 amino acids. In DNA, the CDR3 is TGTGCCAGCAGCCCCCGAGCGGGAGCCCTCATGGACGAGCAGTACTTC. Protein product: CASSPRAGALMDEQYF.

This chain uses TRBV2 with TRBJ1-4; D is unresolved. CDR3 length equals 15 residues. Trimming pared 2 bases from V and 2 bases from J, leaving 9 bases between. The V gene's germline CDR1 is SNHLY and CDR2 FYNNEI. CDR3 in amino acids: CASSERLWTNEKLFF. The CDR3 DNA reads TGTGCCAGCAGTGAACGGTTATGGACTAATGAAAAACTGTTTTTT.

The rearrangement links TRBV6-6 to TRBJ2-5; TRBD1 is a possible D gene (6 bases). The CDR3 is 13 amino acids. Germline CDR1 MNHNY, CDR2 SVGAGI (reference sequence). The ends were cut back, 6 bases at V and 5 bases at J, with 13 bases in the middle. CDR3: CASRKQGLETQYF. CDR3 coding DNA: TGTGCCAGCAGGAAACAGGGTTTGGAGACCCAGTACTTC.

A few counts support this clone. CDR3 coding DNA: TGTGCCAGCTCACGACTCCGGGCAGATACGCAGTATTTT. It codes for CASSRLRADTQYF. The chain joins TRBV18 to TRBJ2-3; no definite D call. Germline V lookup: CDR1 KGHSH, CDR2 LQKENI. Trimming removed 4 bases at V and 4 bases at J, with 9 bases between. The CDR3 is 13 residues long.

In its sample, this clone was seen once. The chain carries TRBV11-3 and TRBJ1-3; D gene uncertain. V lost 4 bases, J lost 2 bases, and 9 bases lay in between. CDR1 is SGHNT, CDR2 YENEEA, per germline. This CDR3 has 14 residues. The CDR3 DNA is TGTGCCAGCAGCTCCCACAATACTGGAAACACCATATATTTT. This sequence encodes CASSSHNTGNTIYF. Supplemented by reference TRBV11-3 and TRBJ1-3, the full variable domain reads EAGVVQSPRYKIIEKKQPVAFWCNPISGHNTLYWYLQNLGQGPELLIRYENEEAVDDSQLPKDRFSAERLKGVDSTLKIQPAELGDSAVYLCASSSHNTGNTIYFGEGSWLTVV.

This rearrangement joins TRBV10-1 to TRBJ2-3; a possible D gene is TRBD1 (6 bases). Germline CDR1 and CDR2: WNHNN and SYGVQD (reference sequence). V was shortened by 4 bases and J by 2 bases, with 25 bases between the two germline ends. The CDR3 has 19 residues. This CDR3 is CASSGRRGGRGSTTDTQYF. CDR3 sequence (DNA): TGCGCCAGCAGTGGCCGGCGAGGGGGACGGGGTAGTACCACAGATACGCAGTATTTT.

The V gene is TRBV14, the J gene TRBJ2-1; D tentatively reads TRBD1 or TRBD2 (5 bases each). The CDR3 is made up of 15 amino acids. Trimming pared 1 base from V and 9 bases from J, leaving 16 bases between. From germline, CDR1 is SGHDN and CDR2 FVKESK. The CDR3 region is CASSQGRGARSEQFF. The CDR3 coding sequence is TGTGCCAGCAGCCAAGGAAGAGGGGCCAGAAGTGAGCAGTTCTTC.

The chain carries TRBV5-6 and TRBJ1-1; no reliable D call. Trimming pared 0 bases from V and 4 bases from J, leaving 13 bases between. CDR1 is SGHDT and CDR2 is YYEEEE in the germline V gene. The CDR3 runs 15 residues. The CDR3 spells CASSLVQEWVTEAFF. For the CDR3, the DNA is TGTGCCAGCAGCTTGGTGCAGGAATGGGTCACTGAAGCTTTCTTT.

This clone was found a few times. The genes are TRBV19 and TRBJ1-3; D is unclear. The CDR3 runs 16 residues. CDR1 and CDR2 from the germline V gene are LNHDA and SQIVND (reference sequence). V lost 3 bases, J lost 0 bases, and 12 bases lay in between. CDR3 amino acids: CASSIPPTVSGNTIYF. CDR3 DNA sequence: TGTGCCAGTAGTATCCCCCCGACCGTCTCTGGAAACACCATATATTTT.

The chain has TRBV5-1 and TRBJ2-3; the match to TRBD2 covers 12 bases. The CDR3 totals 19 residues. Germline trimming cut 0 bases from V and 3 bases from J; bases unmatched to any gene: 11. Germline CDR1 is SGHRS and CDR2 is YFSETQ. In DNA, the CDR3 is TGCGCCAGCAGCTTGGCCCGTACAACTAGCGGGAGGACGACAGATACGCAGTATTTT. It codes for CASSLARTTSGRTTDTQYF. Supplemented by reference TRBV5-1 and TRBJ2-3, the full variable domain reads KAGVTQTPRYLIKTRGQQVTLSCSPISGHRSVSWYQQTPGQGLQFLFEYFSETQRNKGNFPGRFSGRQFSNSRSEMNVSTLELGDSALYLCASSLARTTSGRTTDTQYFGPGTRLTVL.